The 12 T cell receptor beta chains in this list originate from one sample, sequenced in a study of molecular identifiers for immune sequencing clone quantification. One entry per CDR3 protein results from TCRdb running MiXCR on the PCR reads. The sample lists hundreds of thousands of distinct CDR3 sequences; roughly 25% were seen once. Sequenced sample: naive CD8+ T cells from blood, with Jurkat cell RNA spiked in. Specified subset: FACS-sorted CD8+CD4-CCR7+CD45RA+ naive T cells. These receptors originate from a human donor in good health. Some libraries in this study had Jurkat cell RNA spiked in.

A word on this clonotype: The junction does not match germline at one end; this may be a read error. The DNA of the CDR3 is TGCGGCAGCAGCCTGTCGGACGGGTACGAGCAGTACTTC. Protein product: CGSSLSDGYEQYF. The chain is built from TRBV4-1 and TRBJ2-7, with unresolved D. There are 13 residues in the CDR3. Germline-derived CDR1 and CDR2 are MGHRA and YSYEKL.

Turning to this clonotype: A single base separates this from a much larger clone, so it may be a read error. The chain carries TRBV20-1 and TRBJ2-7, with D uncertain. The length of the CDR3 is 14 residues. The V gene's germline CDR1 is DFQATT and CDR2 SNEGSKA (reference sequence). CDR3 residues: CSAGDLGIAYEQYF. The CDR3, as DNA: TGCAGTGCTGGAGATCTGGGTATAGCCTACGAGCAGTACTTC.

A word on this clonotype: Possible read error: a much larger clone is one base away. The V and J genes are TRBV7-9 and TRBJ1-1; TRBD1 might be the D (5 bases). Germline CDR1 and CDR2: SEHNR and FQNEAQ (reference sequence). The CDR3 length is 16 residues. CDR3 region: CTSSLAVGGLNTEAFF. In nucleotides, the CDR3 is TGTACCAGCAGCTTAGCGGTGGGGGGTTTGAACACTGAAGCTTTCTTT.

Only one count was recorded for this clonotype. A much larger clone lies a single base off, so this may be a read error. The J gene is TRBJ2-3, the V gene TRBV24-1; D is unresolved. The CDR3 has 13 amino acids. Germline lookup yields CDR1 KGHDR and CDR2 SFDVKD. CDR3 nucleotide sequence: TGTGCCGCCAGTGATTTTGCTGCAGATACGCAGTATTTT. Amino acids: CAASDFAADTQYF.

This clonotype came up a few times. The chain has TRBV6-5 and TRBJ2-2; D is unclear. Germline CDR1 MNHEY, CDR2 SVGAGI. The CDR3 length is 13 residues. Trimming shortened V by 6 bases and J by 6 bases, and 11 bases separated the two germline ends. The CDR3 loop is CASSPVPAGELFF. The CDR3 DNA follows: TGTGCCAGCAGCCCCGTTCCGGCCGGGGAGCTGTTTTTT.

This clonotype has ten or more counts. The chain employs TRBV27 and TRBJ2-2, with TRBD1 matching 8 bases. CDR3 length: 16 amino acids. Germline V lookup: CDR1 MNHEY, CDR2 SMNVEV (reference sequence). J was trimmed by 5 bases and V by 6 bases; bases with no gene match: 11. The CDR3 DNA reads TGTGCCAGCAGAGCCGGACAGGGCTTAAGGACCGGGGAGCTGTTTTTT. It encodes CASRAGQGLRTGELFF.

Remarks on this clonotype: A much larger clone differs from this one at a single base, so this may be a read error. The gene calls are TRBV7-9 and TRBJ2-2; D uncertain. The CDR3 is 13 amino acids. Germline V gives CDR1 SEHNR, CDR2 FQNEAQ (reference sequence). CDR3 sequence (DNA): TGTGCCAGCGGCTTTTTACACCCCGGGGAGCTGTTTTTT. Amino acid sequence: CASGFLHPGELFF.

This clonotype was detected many times. V is TRBV2 and J is TRBJ1-2; TRBD1 aligns across 10 bases. The germline gives CDR1 SNHLY, CDR2 FYNNEI. Trimming took 1 base from V and 2 from J; bases not matched to a gene: 1. CDR3 length: 15 amino acids. The CDR3 bases are TGTGCCAGCAGTGAAGTGGACAGGGGGAACTATGGCTACACCTTC. It translates to CASSEVDRGNYGYTF.

This clonotype appeared many times. The rearrangement links TRBV30 to TRBJ2-5, with D unresolved. The germline gives CDR1 GTSNPN, CDR2 SVGIG (reference sequence). The CDR3 has 14 amino acids. V was pared by 5 bases and J by 5 bases, with 18 bases between. The CDR3 loop reads CAWETIAAAETQYF. In DNA, the CDR3 is TGTGCCTGGGAAACCATTGCCGCGGCCGAGACCCAGTACTTC.

This clonotype was seen only once. The chain carries TRBV19 and TRBJ2-1; 10 nucleotides align to TRBD2. After removal of 0 bases from V and 3 bases from J, the junction contained 5 bases not matched to a gene. The germline gives CDR1 LNHDA, CDR2 SQIVND (reference sequence). The CDR3 sequence is 17 residues long. The CDR3 here is CASSIDSGGLRYNEQFF. For the CDR3, the DNA is TGTGCCAGTAGTATAGATAGCGGGGGGCTCCGCTACAATGAGCAGTTCTTC.

A single count supports this clonotype. The J gene is TRBJ1-5, the V gene TRBV10-1, with 7 bases matching TRBD1. Germline values: CDR1 WNHNN, CDR2 SYGVQD (reference sequence). The CDR3 contains 15 residues. Trimming cost V 6 bases and J 0 bases; bases outside gene matches: 5. DNA for the CDR3: TGCGCCAGCAGAACGACAGGGAATAGCAATCAGCCCCAGCATTTT. It translates to CASRTTGNSNQPQHF.

The sample holds many counts of this clonotype. V gene TRBV7-6 combines with J gene TRBJ2-7; TRBD1 aligns across 8 bases. V was pared by 3 bases and J by 2 bases, with 6 bases of the junction left unmatched. CDR1 is SGHVS, CDR2 FNYEAQ, per germline. The CDR3 runs 15 residues. As DNA, the CDR3 is TGTGCCAGCAGCTTGGGACAGGCCCCAGCCTACGAGCAGTACTTC. Protein: CASSLGQAPAYEQYF.